This TCR beta chain was documented in a study of identical twins. Via MiXCR, TCRdb re-called the 5' RACE reads, giving one row per CDR3 protein. The table records 510,000 or so distinct CDR3 sequences, roughly 15% of them present only once. Germline CDR1 reads LGHDT; CDR2 reads YNNKEL (reference sequence). The CDR3 length is 11 residues. V was cut by 7 bases and J by 9 bases, with 10 bases left in between. Regarding this clonotype: Its specificity is not known.

Findings of the study overall: Weaker excess twin sharing was seen among beta out-of-frame sequences.

The sample was also reused in another study, on yellow fever vaccine responses in identical twins.

The chain couples TRBV3-1 to TRBJ2-1; maybe TRBD1 (6 bases). Sample: CD4+ T cells sorted from blood. The receptor was derived from a young woman in good health. DNA of the CDR3: TGTGCCAGCACAGGGGTCTCTGAGCAGTTCTTC. It encodes CASTGVSEQFF.